Shown below are 19 T cell receptor beta chains from a single sample sequenced in a study of post-analysis software for immune sequencing data. Researchers reported that TCR beta cDNA libraries carried unique molecular identifiers. TCRdb reprocessed the PCR reads via MiXCR and lists one record per CDR3 protein. The sample contains hundreds of thousands of distinct CDR3 sequences, 30% of which appear only once. Regarding the study as a whole: A handful of TRBV segments appeared more often in patients than in controls, and TRBV5-6, TRBV5-1 and TRBV20-1 were among these.

Their target antigens are unknown. What was sequenced was blood. The source of these receptors is a girl aged 5-17 years with multiple sclerosis.

This clonotype has a handful of counts. The chain couples TRBV5-1 to TRBJ2-1; D is unresolved. Germline V lookup: CDR1 SGHRS, CDR2 YFSETQ. The ends were cut back, 0 bases at V and 1 base at J, with 11 bases in the middle. The CDR3 sequence is 16 residues long. The CDR3 loop reads CASSLVGGQSYNEQFF. The CDR3 region has the DNA TGCGCCAGCAGCTTGGTGGGCGGCCAGTCCTACAATGAGCAGTTCTTC.

This clonotype was detected only a few times. This chain links TRBV6-6 with TRBJ1-2; no reliable D call. The germline CDR1 and CDR2 sequences are MNHNY and SVGAGI (reference sequence). The CDR3 sequence is 14 residues long. V lost 4 bases, J lost 8 bases, and 17 bases lay in between. The CDR3 DNA reads TGTGCCAGCAGTTTTGGTGAAAGACAATCGGGCTACACCTTC. This translates into CASSFGERQSGYTF.

V usage is TRBV7-9 and J usage is TRBJ1-4; the D gene is possibly TRBD1 (5 bases). Trimming cost V 4 bases and J 10 bases, with 10 bases left between them. Germline V lookup: CDR1 SEHNR, CDR2 FQNEAQ (reference sequence). CDR3 length: 12 amino acids. The CDR3 loop is CASSSPGGKLFF. The DNA for the CDR3 is TGTGCCAGCAGCTCCCCCGGGGGAAAACTGTTTTTT.

The chain has TRBV15 and TRBJ2-2; TRBD2 agrees at 8 bases. Germline V gene sequence: CDR1 LNHNV, CDR2 YYDKDF (reference sequence). The CDR3 is 17 residues long. J gave up 1 base and V 2 bases, and 6 bases lay outside the gene matches. The CDR3 is CATSRSLAGGNTGELFF. CDR3 bases: TGTGCCACCAGCAGATCTCTTGCGGGAGGGAACACCGGGGAGCTGTTTTTT.

This clonotype has a single count. The rearrangement joins TRBV20-1 to TRBJ2-5; D not certain. There are 13 residues in the CDR3. Trimming pared 6 bases from V and 2 bases from J, leaving 13 bases between. CDR1 and CDR2 (germline): DFQATT, SNEGSKA (reference sequence). The chain's CDR3 is CSASPGGQETQYF. The CDR3 DNA is TGCAGTGCCTCCCCGGGTGGGCAAGAGACCCAGTACTTC.

The rearrangement links TRBV7-2 to TRBJ1-1, with 7 bases matching TRBD1. The CDR3 totals 14 residues. Unmatched junction bases numbered 3, after V lost 3 bases and J lost 2 bases. The germline V gene has CDR1 SGHTA and CDR2 FQGNSA. The CDR3 DNA follows: TGTGCCAGCAGCTTCCGACAGGGAAACACTGAAGCTTTCTTT. It codes for CASSFRQGNTEAFF.

This rearrangement joins TRBV6-5 to TRBJ2-1; D tentatively reads TRBD1 or TRBD2 (6 bases each). The J call is in doubt because the DNA end fits TRBJ2-7 better. This CDR3 region has 18 residues. CDR1 and CDR2 (germline): MNHEY, SVGAGI. CDR3 in DNA: TGTGCCAGCAGTTACTGGGGTAGCGGAGGGGGAGCGAGCCATGAGCAGTACTTC. The encoded protein is CASSYWGSGGGASHEQYF.

There are a few counts of this clonotype. The rearrangement uses TRBV7-2 and TRBJ2-3; D remains ambiguous. The CDR3 runs to 13 residues. CDR1 is SGHTA, CDR2 FQGNSA, per germline. Trimming took 6 bases from V and 5 from J, leaving 12 bases between them. CDR3 nucleotide sequence: TGTGCCAGCAGTCTCGGGCGGTTAGATACGCAGTATTTT. Its protein product is CASSLGRLDTQYF.

A few counts support this clonotype. The chain has TRBV7-2 and TRBJ2-7; no definite D call. CDR1 SGHTA and CDR2 FQGNSA come from the germline V gene. Trimming pared 1 base from V and 4 bases from J, leaving 14 bases between. The CDR3 runs 15 residues. As DNA, the CDR3 is TGTGCCAGCAGCTTAGTCCGTATAGGAACATACGAGCAGTACTTC. Protein sequence: CASSLVRIGTYEQYF.

The CDR3 DNA is TGTGCCAGCAGTTTAAGGCAGCGCTATGGCTACACCTTC. Its translation: CASSLRQRYGYTF. This chain joins TRBV12-3 or TRBV12-4 and TRBJ1-2; unclear D gene. V shed 2 bases and J shed 4 bases, with 8 bases lying between them. The CDR3 loop spans 13 amino acids.

The chain recombines TRBV10-3 with TRBJ2-3, with D perhaps matching TRBD1 (6 bases). V shed 6 bases and J shed 3 bases, with 22 bases lying between them. The CDR3 has 17 amino acids. The germline V gene encodes CDR1 ENHRY and CDR2 SYGVKD. The CDR3 loop is CAIRTAGQTEITDTQYF. CDR3 DNA sequence: TGTGCCATCAGGACCGCCGGACAGACCGAAATTACAGATACGCAGTATTTT.

A few counts support this clonotype. V and J are TRBV28 and TRBJ1-2; D is undetermined. The CDR3 is made up of 13 amino acids. Germline assignment: CDR1 MDHEN and CDR2 SYDVKM. This CDR3 reads CASGFGQAYGYTF. CDR3 sequence (DNA): TGTGCTAGCGGGTTCGGGCAGGCCTATGGCTACACCTTC.

This chain uses TRBV28 with TRBJ1-3; D remains unclear. Germline CDR1 and CDR2: MDHEN and SYDVKM. V lost 3 bases, J lost 3 bases, and 3 bases lay in between. The CDR3 totals 12 residues. The CDR3 nucleotides are TGTGCCAGCAGTTTCGGTGGAAACACCATATATTTT. As protein: CASSFGGNTIYF. Drawing the rest from reference TRBV28 and TRBJ1-3, the complete variable domain is DVKVTQSSRYLVKRTGEKVFLECVQDMDHENMFWYRQDPGLGLRLIYFSYDVKMKEKGDIPEGYSVSREKKERFSLILESASTNQTSMYLCASSFGGNTIYFGEGSWLTVV.

Notes on this clonotype: This could be a read error, since a much larger clone is one nucleotide away. V gene TRBV29-1 combines with J gene TRBJ2-5; TRBD1 matches 8 bases. The V gene's germline CDR1 is SQVTM and CDR2 ANQGSEA. The CDR3 length is 15 residues. The junction had 18 bases not matched to a gene; V was cut back by 4 bases and J by 11 bases. CDR3 sequence (DNA): TGCAGCGTTGCGCTCGCGCAGGGGGCGCAGCGAGAGCAGTACTTC. Its protein product is CSVALAQGAQREQYF. The full variable domain, completed using reference TRBV29-1 and TRBJ2-5, is SAVISQKPSRDICQRGTSLTIQCQVDSQVTMMFWYRQQPGQSLTLIATANQGSEATYESGFVIDKFPISRPNLTFSTLTVSNMSPEDSSIYLCSVALAQGAQREQYFGPGTRLLVL.

CDR3 bases: TGCAGCGTTGGGGGGGGACTAGCGAGGAGCTCCTACAATGAGCAGTTCTTC. Protein product: CSVGGGLARSSYNEQFF. The V call is TRBV29-1, the J call TRBJ2-1, with TRBD2 identical over 10 bases. The CDR3 has 17 residues. V lost 4 bases and J lost 0; bases outside the gene matches: 9. The germline CDR1 and CDR2 sequences are SQVTM and ANQGSEA.

In this sample, this clonotype turned up a few times. This sequence joins TRBV5-1 and TRBJ2-6; D not certain. Trimming took off 4 bases at V and 0 bases at J, with 8 bases between the two ends. The CDR3 totals 15 residues. From germline, CDR1 is SGHRS and CDR2 YFSETQ. Here the CDR3 reads CASSPASSGANVLTF. The CDR3 coding sequence is TGCGCCAGCAGCCCGGCCTCCTCTGGGGCCAACGTCCTGACTTTC.

This clonotype was observed a handful of times. This chain joins TRBV5-5 and TRBJ1-1, with D maybe TRBD1 (5 bases). The CDR3 is 14 residues long. CDR1 is SGHKS and CDR2 is YYEKEE in the germline V gene (reference sequence). V shed 5 bases and J shed 1 base, with 12 bases lying between them. CDR3 bases: TGTGCCAGCAGATACCCGACAGCGAACACTGAAGCTTTCTTT. Translated: CASRYPTANTEAFF. The entire variable domain, with the rest obtained from reference TRBV5-5 and TRBJ1-1, is as follows: DAGVTQSPTHLIKTRGQQVTLRCSPISGHKSVSWYQQVLGQGPQFIFQYYEKEERGRGNFPDRFSARQFPNYSSELNVNALLLGDSALYLCASRYPTANTEAFFGQGTRLTVV.

V usage is TRBV4-1 and J usage is TRBJ2-1; TRBD1 matches at 9 bases. V was clipped by 6 bases and J by 8 bases; unmatched bases: 11. CDR1 MGHRA and CDR2 YSYEKL come from the germline V gene. The CDR3 covers 15 residues. The DNA of the CDR3 is TGCGCCAGCAGACCCCTGACAGGGGGGTTCCATGAGCAGTTCTTC. It is translated as CASRPLTGGFHEQFF.

This clonotype was recorded a few times. The rearrangement uses TRBV20-1 and TRBJ2-3; D perhaps matches TRBD1 (6 bases). The length of the CDR3 is 12 residues. The V and J ends lost 4 bases and 5 bases respectively, with 10 bases between them. Germline-derived CDR1 and CDR2 are DFQATT and SNEGSKA (reference sequence). CDR3 sequence reads: CSAKRGGDTQYF. CDR3 DNA: TGCAGTGCTAAGAGAGGGGGAGATACGCAGTATTTT.